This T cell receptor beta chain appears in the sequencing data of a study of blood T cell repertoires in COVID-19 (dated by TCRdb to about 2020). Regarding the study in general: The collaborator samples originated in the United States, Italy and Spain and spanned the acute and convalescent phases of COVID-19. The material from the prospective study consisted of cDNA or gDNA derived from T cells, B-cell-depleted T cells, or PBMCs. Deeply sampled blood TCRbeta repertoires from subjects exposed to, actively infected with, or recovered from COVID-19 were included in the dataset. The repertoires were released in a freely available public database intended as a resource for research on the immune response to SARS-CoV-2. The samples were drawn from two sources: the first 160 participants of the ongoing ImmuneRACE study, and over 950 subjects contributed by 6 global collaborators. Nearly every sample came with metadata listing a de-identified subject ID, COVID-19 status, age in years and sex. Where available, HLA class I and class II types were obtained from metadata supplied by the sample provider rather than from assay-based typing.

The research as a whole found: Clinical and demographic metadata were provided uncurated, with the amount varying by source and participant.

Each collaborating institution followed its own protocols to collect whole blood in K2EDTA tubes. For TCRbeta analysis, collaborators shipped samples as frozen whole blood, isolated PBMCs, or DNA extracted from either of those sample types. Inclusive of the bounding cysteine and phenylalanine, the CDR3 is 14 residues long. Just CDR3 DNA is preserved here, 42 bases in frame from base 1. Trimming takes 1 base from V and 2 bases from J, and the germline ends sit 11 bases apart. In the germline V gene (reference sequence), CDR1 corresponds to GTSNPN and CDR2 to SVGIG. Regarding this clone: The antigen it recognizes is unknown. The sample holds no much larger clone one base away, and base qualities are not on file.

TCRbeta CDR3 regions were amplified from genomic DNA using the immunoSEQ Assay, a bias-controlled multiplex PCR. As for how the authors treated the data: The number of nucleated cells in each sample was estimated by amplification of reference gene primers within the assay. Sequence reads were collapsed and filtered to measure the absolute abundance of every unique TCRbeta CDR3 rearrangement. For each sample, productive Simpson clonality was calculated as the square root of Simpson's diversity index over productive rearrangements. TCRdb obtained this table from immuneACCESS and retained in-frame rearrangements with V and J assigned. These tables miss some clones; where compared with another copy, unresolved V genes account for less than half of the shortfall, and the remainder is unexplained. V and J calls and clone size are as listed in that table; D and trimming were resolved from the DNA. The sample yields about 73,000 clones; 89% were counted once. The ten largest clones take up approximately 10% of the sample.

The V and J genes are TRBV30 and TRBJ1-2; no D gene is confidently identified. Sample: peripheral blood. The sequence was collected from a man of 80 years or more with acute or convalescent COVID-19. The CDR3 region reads CAWSDGLLNYGYTF. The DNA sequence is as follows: TGTGCCTGGAGTGACGGACTTCTCAACTATGGCTACACCTTC.